These 7 T cell receptor beta chains were all obtained from the same sample, sequenced in a study of blood T cell repertoires in COVID-19. The table came from immunoSEQ multiplex PCR; TCRdb's copy has only in-frame clones and leaves some out. The sample carries about 120,000 clones, 65% to 80% recorded once. What was sequenced was peripheral blood. The receptors shown here come from a human donor with acute or convalescent COVID-19. The donor label of this sample is uncertain.

CDR3 nucleotide sequence: TGTGCCAGCAGGCTCATCCTCGGCAGCGGCGTCTACAGGCAGTACGTC. Its protein product is CASRLILGSGVYRQYV. V is TRBV4-2 and J is TRBJ2-7, with a weak D call TRBD2 (5 bases). CDR1 and CDR2 from the germline V gene are LGHNA and YNFKEQ. The germline V and J ends were trimmed by 6 bases and 9 bases, with 27 bases remaining between them. There are 16 residues in the CDR3.

This chain uses TRBV18 with TRBJ2-5, with D uncertain. V lost 3 bases to trimming and J lost 1 base, with 6 bases between them. The CDR3 runs 13 residues. The germline V gene encodes CDR1 KGHSH and CDR2 LQKENI. The CDR3 bases are TGTGCCAGCTCACCGGCCAGCCAAGAGACCCAGTACTTC. Amino acid sequence: CASSPASQETQYF. Looking up the rest from reference TRBV18 and TRBJ2-5 gives the full variable domain: NAGVMQNPRHLVRRRGQEARLRCSPMKGHSHVYWYRQLPEEGLKFMVYLQKENIIDESGMPKERFSAEFPKEGPSILRIQQVVRGDSAAYFCASSPASQETQYFGPGTRLLVL.

The genes are TRBV12-2 and TRBJ1-5; the D call in the table, TRBD1, was not verified against the DNA. TRBV12-2 is a known pseudogene. The CDR3 sequence is 16 residues long. For the CDR3, the DNA is TGTGCAAGTCGCTTTCCACAGGGGGTATATTCACAGCCCCAGCATTTT. Its translation: CASRFPQGVYSQPQHF.

This clone was recorded a few times. The CDR3 spells CASSYNRNTEAFF. CDR3 DNA: TGTGCCAGCAGTTATAATAGGAACACTGAAGCTTTCTTT. This chain links TRBV6-5 with TRBJ1-1; unclear D gene. CDR1 and CDR2 (germline): MNHEY, SVGAGI. With 3 bases removed from V and 1 base from J, the gap between germline ends came to 6 bases. CDR3 length equals 13 residues.

This clone is a singleton in its sample. The V gene is TRBV19, the J gene TRBJ1-5; 7 nucleotides align to TRBD1. Germline CDR1 LNHDA, CDR2 SQIVND (reference sequence). J was trimmed by 7 bases and V by 4 bases; bases with no gene match: 10. This CDR3 contains 15 residues. In DNA, the CDR3 is TGTGCCAGTAGTACGACAGGGATCTCTGCCCAGCCCCAGCATTTT. Its translation is CASSTTGISAQPQHF.

The genes are TRBV11-1 and TRBJ2-5; 8 nucleotides line up with TRBD1. CDR1 is SGHAT, CDR2 FQDESV, per germline (reference sequence). The CDR3 covers 12 residues. V dropped 4 bases and J dropped 5; count of bases not matched to a gene: 0. The CDR3 spells CASSYRGETQYF. Written as DNA, the CDR3 is TGTGCCAGCAGCTACAGGGGGGAGACCCAGTACTTC.

The CDR3 bases are TGTGCCTGGATGAACACCCTCTCTGAAAAACTGTTTTTT. It is translated as CAWMNTLSEKLFF. V and J are TRBV30 and TRBJ1-4; D unclear. V was shortened by 4 bases and J by 7 bases, with 13 bases between the two germline ends. Germline lookup yields CDR1 GTSNPN and CDR2 SVGIG (reference sequence). The CDR3 totals 13 residues.